Reported below is one T cell receptor beta chain. The antigen is unknown. Only in-frame clones appear in the TCRdb table, and some are missing; sequencing was by immunoSEQ multiplex PCR. The repertoire holds approximately 89,000 clones, about 90% seen once, with roughly 4.8% in the top ten. The sample comes from a study of T cell responses to AZD1222 COVID-19 vaccine. Notes on the study in general: Nearly half of spike-specific TCRs reportedly target variant regions that are unmutated in the B.1.351 and B.1.1.7 variants.

The CDR3 has 14 amino acids. Germline loops: CDR1 SGHTA, CDR2 FQGNSA. The V end was cut by 6 bases, the J end by 9 bases, with 21 bases between. The chain is built from TRBV7-2 and TRBJ2-7; TRBD1 is a possible D gene (6 bases). The receptor's source is an adult in good health. Source: peripheral blood, taken on day 0 of MenACWY control vaccination. CDR3 sequence: CASRALGGPMMQYF. CDR3 nucleotides: TGTGCCAGCAGGGCGCTTGGGGGCCCAATGATGCAGTACTTC.